This T cell receptor beta chain was identified in a study of blood T cell repertoires in COVID-19. Looking at the study overall: The United States, Italy and Spain were the sources of the acute and convalescent COVID-19 samples. T cells, B-cell-depleted T cells, or PBMCs provided the cDNA or gDNA that served as material.

V was trimmed by 5 bases and J by 0 bases, leaving 16 bases between them. The CDR3 covers 16 residues. Germline V lookup: CDR1 SGHAT, CDR2 FQNNGV. As processed by the authors: The assay estimated nucleated cells by amplifying reference gene primers. Generated by immunoSEQ multiplex PCR, the TCRdb table keeps only in-frame clones and is missing some. The V and J calls and clone size come from that table; D and trimming were worked out from the DNA. The sample consists of 150,000 to 200,000 clones, 70% to 90% of them appearing once. This clone was found once. Sequencing was performed on peripheral blood. This chain joins TRBV11-2 and TRBJ1-2; no clear D gene. The sequence came from a man aged 60 to 75 with acute or convalescent COVID-19. CDR3 in amino acids: CASSLRPGDANYGYTF. CDR3 bases: TGTGCCAGCAGCCTCCGGCCCGGGGATGCTAACTATGGCTACACCTTC.